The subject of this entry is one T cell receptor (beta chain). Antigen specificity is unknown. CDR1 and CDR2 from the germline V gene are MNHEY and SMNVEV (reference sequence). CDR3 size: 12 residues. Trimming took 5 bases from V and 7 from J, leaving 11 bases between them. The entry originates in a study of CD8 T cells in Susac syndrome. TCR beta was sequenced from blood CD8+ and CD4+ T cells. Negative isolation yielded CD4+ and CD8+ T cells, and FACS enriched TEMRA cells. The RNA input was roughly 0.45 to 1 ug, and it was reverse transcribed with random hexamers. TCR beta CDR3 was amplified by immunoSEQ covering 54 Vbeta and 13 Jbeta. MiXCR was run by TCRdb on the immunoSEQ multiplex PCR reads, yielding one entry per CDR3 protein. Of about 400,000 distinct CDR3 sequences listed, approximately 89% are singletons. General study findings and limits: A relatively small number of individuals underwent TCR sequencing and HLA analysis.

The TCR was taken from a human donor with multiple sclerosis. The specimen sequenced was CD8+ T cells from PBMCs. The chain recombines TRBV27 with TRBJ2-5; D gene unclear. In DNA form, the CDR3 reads TGTGCCAGCAGTGCGCTCGGTGGGACCCAGTACTTC. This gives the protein CASSALGGTQYF.